This entry concerns a single TCR beta chain. Its antigen remains unidentified. Compared with germline, one end of the junction differs, possibly owing to a read error. Via MiXCR, TCRdb re-called the RT-PCR reads, giving one row per CDR3 protein. The data show about 540,000 distinct CDR3 sequences, with 13% to 15% seen just once and roughly 11% held by the top ten. This specimen belongs to a study of response to subunit inactivated influenza vaccine. Study conclusions and caveats: A suggestion made by the authors is that each seasonal influenza vaccination recruits few new T cells.

Germline CDR1 reads SQVTM; CDR2 reads ANQGSEA. This CDR3 is built from 12 residues. The sequences come from PBMCs from blood, collected 12 days after vaccination. This chain connects TRBV29-1 to TRBJ2-7; D possibly uses TRBD1 or TRBD2 (5 bases each). This clonotype originated in a man between 50 and 59 years old who received an inactivated influenza vaccine. CDR3: CSVRPGGYELYF. The CDR3 nucleotides are TGCAGCGTCCGCCCTGGGGGTTACGAGCTGTACTTC.